Below are 22 T cell receptor beta chains sequenced from a single sample in a study of T cells after yellow fever vaccination (dated by TCRdb to between 2019 and 2020). The sample's treatment or condition label is to be understood as: live attenuated yellow fever vaccine strain. Library prep was done by 5' RACE. TCRdb lists the instrument as Illumina HiSeq 2500. Through fastp at Q25 and MiXCR, TCRdb rebuilt clones from the public reads, retaining in-frame beta chains. For every CDR3 protein sequence, its rows merge into one entry that carries the most common genes and DNA. This sample has approximately 550,000 distinct CDR3 sequences in its table, and about a fifth of those were observed once. Roughly an eighth of the sample belongs to the ten largest clones. The source material was PBMCs, sampled 15 days after the yellow fever booster vaccination. Receptor source: a man younger than 45 who received the YFV17D yellow fever vaccine.

In its sample, this clonotype was seen a few times. The J gene is TRBJ1-5, the V gene TRBV10-2; D gene unclear. V lost 1 base, J lost 6 bases, and 10 bases lay in between. Germline V lookup: CDR1 WSHSY, CDR2 SAAADI. CDR3 size: 14 residues. CDR3 protein: CASSEFGVGQPQHF. The CDR3 nucleotides are TGCGCCAGCAGTGAGTTCGGGGTTGGTCAGCCCCAGCATTTT.

The chain has TRBV3-1 and TRBJ2-2, with D uncertain. The CDR3 has 15 residues. V was shortened by 6 bases and J by 6 bases, with 17 bases between the two germline ends. Germline CDR1 LGHDT, CDR2 YNNKEL (reference sequence). The CDR3 nucleotides are TGTGCCAGCAGAGGAAGTTCGGCGGCGTCCGGGGAGCTGTTTTTT. It is translated as CASRGSSAASGELFF.

This sequence joins TRBV3-1 and TRBJ2-3; 8 bases align to TRBD2. CDR1 is LGHDT, CDR2 YNNKEL, per germline (reference sequence). V was pared by 5 bases and J by 1 base, with 5 bases of the junction left unmatched. The CDR3 contains 15 residues. The CDR3 loop is CASSYGTRGTDTQYF. CDR3 DNA sequence: TGTGCCAGCAGCTACGGGACTAGAGGCACAGATACGCAGTATTTT.

This chain joins TRBV6-6 and TRBJ1-4; perhaps TRBD1 as D (6 bases). Germline V lookup: CDR1 MNHNY, CDR2 SVGAGI (reference sequence). V was shortened by 2 bases and J by 13 bases, with 14 bases between the two germline ends. The CDR3 length is 13 residues. CDR3 nucleotides: TGTGCCAGCAGTTACCCAGGGGAAGATCGACTGTTTTTT. Amino acids: CASSYPGEDRLFF.

This clonotype showed up just a few times. The V and J genes are TRBV6-2 or TRBV6-3 and TRBJ2-7; possibly TRBD2 for D (6 bases). V was shortened by 6 bases and J by 3 bases, with 21 bases between the two germline ends. The CDR3 spans 16 residues. Germline CDR1 reads MNHEY; CDR2 reads SVGEGT. CDR3 protein: CASSLRTRRGFYEQYF. As DNA, the CDR3 is TGTGCCAGCAGCTTAAGGACGCGACGGGGGTTCTACGAGCAGTACTTC.

The chain joins TRBV25-1 to TRBJ2-5, with 9 bases fitting TRBD1. The V segment lost 0 bases and the J segment 0 bases; nucleotides outside the gene matches: 14. Germline V CDR1 and CDR2: MGHDK, SYGVNS. The CDR3 contains 20 residues. The DNA of the CDR3 is TGTGCCAGCAGTGAATATAAAGGGACAGGGCATAATTCGTACCAAGAGACCCAGTACTTC. It is translated as CASSEYKGTGHNSYQETQYF. The full variable domain, its missing parts supplied by reference TRBV25-1 and TRBJ2-5, is EADIYQTPRYLVIGTGKKITLECSQTMGHDKMYWYQQDPGMELHLIHYSYGVNSTEKGDLSSESTVSRIRTEHFPLTLESARPSHTSQYLCASSEYKGTGHNSYQETQYFGPGTRLLVL.

The V gene is TRBV7-2, the J gene TRBJ2-2, with unresolved D. Per germline, CDR1 SGHTA and CDR2 FQGNSA. This CDR3 is 12 amino acids long. V lost 3 bases and J lost 7, with 6 bases in between. The CDR3, as DNA: TGTGCCAGCAGCTTTGGGGTCGGGGAGCTGTTTTTT. Amino acid sequence: CASSFGVGELFF.

The V and J genes are TRBV7-2 and TRBJ2-7; TRBD1 or TRBD2 may be the D gene (5 bases each). With 3 bases removed from V and 2 bases from J, the gap between germline ends came to 17 bases. The CDR3 runs to 16 residues. From germline, CDR1 is SGHTA and CDR2 FQGNSA. As DNA, the CDR3 is TGTGCCAGCAGCTTGGCCGGGACGGCCCTTACCTACGAGCAGTACTTC. Translating gives CASSLAGTALTYEQYF.

This clonotype has just a few counts. This chain joins TRBV7-2 and TRBJ2-7, with TRBD1 identical over 7 bases. In germline, CDR1 is SGHTA, CDR2 FQGNSA. CDR3 size: 14 residues. The V gene end was trimmed by 4 bases and the J gene end by 3 bases; junction bases not matched to a gene: 6. In DNA, the CDR3 is TGTGCCAGCAGCTCCGGACAGGTAGGCTACGAGCAGTACTTC. Translating it yields CASSSGQVGYEQYF. Looking up the rest from reference TRBV7-2 and TRBJ2-7 gives the full variable domain: GAGVSQSPSNKVTEKGKDVELRCDPISGHTALYWYRQSLGQGLEFLIYFQGNSAPDKSGLPSDRFSAERTGGSVSTLTIQRTQQEDSAVYLCASSSGQVGYEQYFGPGTRLTVT.

This clonotype was seen a handful of times. The chain employs TRBV7-8 and TRBJ2-7; tentative D call: TRBD1 (6 bases). Germline CDR1 SGHVS, CDR2 FQNEAQ. The CDR3 is 13 amino acids. V lost 7 bases, J lost 2 bases, and 12 bases lay in between. This CDR3 reads CASTYRDTYEQYF. CDR3 DNA sequence: TGTGCCAGCACCTACAGGGATACCTACGAGCAGTACTTC.

The table lists this clonotype with a few counts. The chain links TRBV4-3 to TRBJ1-5; D might be TRBD1 (6 bases). The length of the CDR3 is 14 residues. The germline gives CDR1 LGHNA, CDR2 YSLEER. Trimming removed 3 bases at V and 4 bases at J, with 10 bases between. The CDR3: CASSHGQTNQPQHF. CDR3 sequence (DNA): TGCGCCAGCAGCCATGGACAGACTAATCAGCCCCAGCATTTT.

The rearrangement joins TRBV10-3 to TRBJ2-1; 8 positions match TRBD1. Germline-derived CDR1 and CDR2 are ENHRY and SYGVKD. CDR3 length equals 14 residues. With V trimmed by 4 bases and J by 7 bases, 6 bases remained unmatched. The CDR3 nucleotides read TGTGCCATCAGTGTCGGACAGGGATCGAATGAGCAGTTCTTC. Translated: CAISVGQGSNEQFF.

The J gene is TRBJ2-7, the V gene TRBV6-5; D not certain. In germline, CDR1 is MNHEY, CDR2 SVGAGI. The V end lost 0 bases, the J end lost 1 base, and 7 bases lay between the germline ends. The CDR3 has 14 residues. The CDR3, as DNA: TGTGCCAGCAGTTACTCGATAGGGTCCTACGAGCAGTACTTC. Its protein is CASSYSIGSYEQYF.

This chain links TRBV5-5 with TRBJ1-1, with 8 bases fitting TRBD1. This CDR3 spans 16 amino acids. Per the germline V gene, CDR1 is SGHKS and CDR2 is YYEKEE (reference sequence). The J segment lost 1 base and the V segment lost 5 bases, leaving 10 bases of the junction unmatched. Here the CDR3 DNA reads TGTGCCAGCAGACCCCAGGGGGCTTTGAAGAACACTGAAGCTTTCTTT. Its translation is CASRPQGALKNTEAFF.

The CDR3 here is CASSPQRTSGRHEQYF. The DNA for the CDR3 is TGTGCCAGCTCACCCCAGCGGACTAGCGGGAGACACGAGCAGTACTTC. The rearrangement links TRBV18 to TRBJ2-7, with 13 bases identical to TRBD2. The V segment lost 3 bases and the J segment 5 bases; nucleotides outside the gene matches: 7. Germline V lookup: CDR1 KGHSH, CDR2 LQKENI. There are 16 residues in the CDR3. Full variable domain (rest looked up from reference TRBV18 and TRBJ2-7): NAGVMQNPRHLVRRRGQEARLRCSPMKGHSHVYWYRQLPEEGLKFMVYLQKENIIDESGMPKERFSAEFPKEGPSILRIQQVVRGDSAAYFCASSPQRTSGRHEQYFGPGTRLTVT.

The CDR3, as DNA: TGCGCCAGCAGCTTGAGGCGGGGCCTGAACACTGAAGCTTTCTTT. Translated, it gives CASSLRRGLNTEAFF. This chain links TRBV5-1 with TRBJ1-1, with a possible D match to TRBD1 (5 bases). The CDR3 spans 15 residues. CDR1 is SGHRS, CDR2 YFSETQ, per germline. V gave up 1 base and J gave up 0 bases, with 10 bases separating them.

This clonotype was picked up a small number of times. This chain links TRBV7-2 with TRBJ2-6; D is unclear. The V and J ends lost 5 bases and 4 bases respectively, with 6 bases between them. Germline CDR1 SGHTA, CDR2 FQGNSA. The CDR3 consists of 13 residues. This CDR3 is CASSTRGANVLTF. CDR3 DNA sequence: TGTGCCAGCAGCACCCGGGGGGCCAACGTCCTGACTTTC.

This clonotype was counted between two and nine times. The chain links TRBV5-4 to TRBJ2-2; tentative D call: TRBD1 (5 bases). Between the trimmed V and J ends, which lost 0 bases and 6 bases, there was a span of 12 bases. The CDR3 sequence is 15 residues long. The germline CDR1 and CDR2 sequences are SGHNT and YYREEE (reference sequence). The chain's CDR3 is CASSLASTGSGELFF. The CDR3 DNA is TGTGCCAGCAGCTTGGCCAGCACAGGATCCGGGGAGCTGTTTTTT.

The V call is TRBV23-1, the J call TRBJ2-2, with TRBD2 matching 9 bases. TRBV23-1 is filed as an ORF, its function uncertain. The ends lost 11 bases at V and 0 bases at J; junction bases unmatched: 13. CDR3 length equals 17 residues. CDR3 coding DNA: TGCGCCTGCTCACATAGCGGGAGCGGGTCGAACACCGGGGAGCTGTTTTTT. This gives the protein CACSHSGSGSNTGELFF.

This clonotype came up a few times. This rearrangement joins TRBV25-1 to TRBJ2-3; TRBD2 matches 9 bases. CDR3 length: 16 residues. Germline values: CDR1 MGHDK, CDR2 SYGVNS. The ends lost 3 bases at V and 5 bases at J; junction bases unmatched: 9. CDR3 DNA sequence: TGTGCCAGCAGTGAGGGAGGGGGAGCGGGAGGAGATACGCAGTATTTT. Translating it yields CASSEGGGAGGDTQYF.

The chain uses TRBV7-2 and TRBJ2-7; weak D call: TRBD2 (6 bases). Germline values: CDR1 SGHTA, CDR2 FQGNSA. Trimming removed 0 bases from V and 1 base from J, with 10 bases in between. The CDR3 is made up of 15 amino acids. This CDR3 is CASSLASSVSYEQYF. CDR3 nucleotide sequence: TGTGCCAGCAGCTTAGCCTCTAGCGTATCCTACGAGCAGTACTTC.

This clonotype was picked up a small number of times. The rearrangement uses TRBV9 and TRBJ1-6; the D is unclear. CDR1 and CDR2 (germline): SGDLS, YYNGEE. The ends were cut back, 0 bases at V and 7 bases at J, with 11 bases in the middle. The CDR3 is made up of 15 amino acids. CDR3: CASSVGGRENSPLHF. CDR3 coding DNA: TGTGCCAGCAGCGTAGGAGGTCGGGAAAATTCACCCCTCCACTTT.